This TCR beta chain was profiled in a study of control samples from healthy donors and cancer patients. Per the germline V gene, CDR1 is MDHEN and CDR2 is SYDVKM. The CDR3 consists of 11 residues. Trimming removed 6 bases from V and 4 bases from J, with 4 bases in between. Sequenced by immunoSEQ multiplex PCR; TCRdb stores in-frame clones only, minus some. Here the sample spans 120,000 to 150,000 clones, roughly nine tenths being singletons. The sequenced sample consisted of blood. This clonotype was obtained from a woman aged 30 to 39 in good health. The chain links TRBV28 to TRBJ1-5, with D uncertain. The CDR3 is CASSLNQPQHF. DNA of the CDR3: TGTGCCAGCAGCTTGAATCAGCCCCAGCATTTT. The full variable domain, in which reference TRBV28 and TRBJ1-5 provide the parts outside the CDR3, is DVKVTQSSRYLVKRTGEKVFLECVQDMDHENMFWYRQDPGLGLRLIYFSYDVKMKEKGDIPEGYSVSREKKERFSLILESASTNQTSMYLCASSLNQPQHFGDGTRLSIL.